The sequence of this T cell receptor beta chain was determined in a study of blood T cell repertoires in COVID-19. Study background: PBMCs, B-cell-depleted T cells, or T cells provided the cDNA or gDNA that made up the material.

Methods used by the authors: Researchers report that nucleated cell counts were estimated from reference gene primer amplification. The data were produced by immunoSEQ multiplex PCR, yet TCRdb's version contains in-frame clones alone and is incomplete. V, J and clone size reflect that table, while D and trimming were determined from the DNA. Among 100,000 to 150,000 clones listed, roughly 90% were seen once. The ends were cut back, 2 bases at V and 4 bases at J, with 5 bases in the middle. CDR3 size: 13 residues. Germline assignment: CDR1 SGHDN and CDR2 FVKESK. The V and J genes are TRBV14 and TRBJ1-4; no clear D gene. The sequence was collected from a man aged 65 to 79 with active COVID-19. Material for sequencing was peripheral blood. CDR3 DNA sequence: TGTGCCAGCAGCCAACAGATTAATGAAAAACTGTTTTTT. Protein sequence: CASSQQINEKLFF.